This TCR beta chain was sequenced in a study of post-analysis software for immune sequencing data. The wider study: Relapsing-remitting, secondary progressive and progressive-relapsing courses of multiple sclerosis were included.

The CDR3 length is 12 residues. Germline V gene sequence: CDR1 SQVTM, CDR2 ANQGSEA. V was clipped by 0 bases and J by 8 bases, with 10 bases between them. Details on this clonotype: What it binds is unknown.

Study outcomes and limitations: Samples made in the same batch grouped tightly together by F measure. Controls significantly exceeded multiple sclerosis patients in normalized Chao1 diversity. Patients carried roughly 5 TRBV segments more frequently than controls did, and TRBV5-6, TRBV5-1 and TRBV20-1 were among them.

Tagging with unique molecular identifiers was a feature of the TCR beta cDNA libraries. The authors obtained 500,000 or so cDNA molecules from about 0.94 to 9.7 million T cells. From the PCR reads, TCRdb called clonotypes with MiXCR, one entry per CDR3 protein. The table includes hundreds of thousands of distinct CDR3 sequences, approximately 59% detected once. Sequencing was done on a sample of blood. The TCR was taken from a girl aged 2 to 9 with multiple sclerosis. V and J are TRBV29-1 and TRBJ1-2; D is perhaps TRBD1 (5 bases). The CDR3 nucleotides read TGCAGCGTTGAAGATGGGGCAGGCGGCTACACCTTC. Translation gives CSVEDGAGGYTF.